A selection of T cell receptor beta chains follows, all from one sample in a study of blood T cell repertoires in COVID-19. TCRdb's table, derived via immunoSEQ multiplex PCR, lists solely in-frame clones and lacks some. In the table there are about 60,000 clones, approximately 91% of which are singletons. The sample taken for sequencing was peripheral blood. The receptors stem from a man aged 55 to 70 with acute or convalescent COVID-19. Each CDR3 is given with its conserved first and last residue. A D gene is named only where the DNA matches it firmly. Clone size is stated in some rows and not others, as once, few, many or a class when expanded.

size: -; V: TRBV24-1; D: -; J: TRBJ1-5; DNA: TGTGCCACCAGTGATCTCCCTGGTAGGGGGCCCCAGCATTTT; CDR3: CATSDLPGRGPQHF
size: -; V: TRBV9; D: -; J: TRBJ1-3; DNA: TGTGCCAGCAGCGTATCGGGTTCTGGAAACACCATATATTTT; CDR3: CASSVSGSGNTIYF
size: few; V: TRBV19; D: TRBD1; J: TRBJ1-4; DNA: TGTGCCAGTAGTATGGGCCAGGGGGATGAAAAACTGTTTTTT; CDR3: CASSMGQGDEKLFF
size: -; V: TRBV10-3; D: TRBD2; J: TRBJ2-2; DNA: TGTGCCATCAATCGAGTAGCGGGAGTCGGCGGGGAGCTGTTTTTT; CDR3: CAINRVAGVGGELFF
size: -; V: TRBV19; D: TRBD1; J: TRBJ1-5; DNA: TGTGCCAGTCTGCCAGGGGGCTTTGGCAATCAGCCCCAGCATTTT; CDR3: CASLPGGFGNQPQHF
size: -; V: TRBV5-1; D: TRBD1; J: TRBJ2-3; DNA: TGCGCCAGCAGCCCACAGGGGGCATCCAGCACAGATACGCAGTATTTT; CDR3: CASSPQGASSTDTQYF
size: -; V: TRBV28; D: -; J: TRBJ1-1; DNA: TGTGCCAGCAGTTCTCAGGGTCCGCGGAACACTGAAGCTTTCTTT; CDR3: CASSSQGPRNTEAFF
size: once; V: TRBV9; D: -; J: TRBJ2-3; DNA: TGTGCCAGCAGCGGGCGGGTTACAGATACGCAGTATTTT; CDR3: CASSGRVTDTQYF
size: -; V: TRBV11-2; D: TRBD1; J: TRBJ2-5; DNA: TGTGCCAGCACACGACAGGGGACACGGGAGACCCAGTACTTC; CDR3: CASTRQGTRETQYF
size: once; V: TRBV5-5; D: -; J: TRBJ2-1; DNA: TGTGCCAGCAGCTTGGAGGACTACGCCAATGAGCAGTTCTTC; CDR3: CASSLEDYANEQFF
size: once; V: TRBV9; D: -; J: TRBJ1-2; DNA: TGTGCCAGCAGCGTAACGACAGATAGTAACTATGGCTACACCTTC; CDR3: CASSVTTDSNYGYTF
size: -; V: TRBV5-1; D: -; J: TRBJ2-6; DNA: TGCGCCAGCAGCTTGACAGGAGTAGCCGTTATTAGGGCCAACGTCCTGACTTTC; CDR3: CASSLTGVAVIRANVLTF
size: -; V: TRBV29-1; D: TRBD2; J: TRBJ2-2; DNA: TGCAGCGTTGAAGTAGCGGGAGGGCCAAACGGGGAGCTGTTTTTT; CDR3: CSVEVAGGPNGELFF
size: -; V: TRBV6-1; D: -; J: TRBJ1-2; DNA: TGTGCCAGCAGGTCATCCGGGAGCTATGGCTACACCTTC; CDR3: CASRSSGSYGYTF
size: -; V: TRBV18; D: -; J: TRBJ1-2; DNA: TGTGCCAGCTCACCTGCGAGGGCTGAGGATGGCTACACCTTC; CDR3: CASSPARAEDGYTF
size: -; V: TRBV6-6; D: -; J: TRBJ2-7; DNA: TGTGCCAGCAGACCGGGACAAAACTCCTACGAGCAGTACTTC; CDR3: CASRPGQNSYEQYF
size: -; V: TRBV27; D: TRBD2; J: TRBJ2-5; DNA: TGTGCCAGCAGTTTATACGGACTAGCGGGGTACCAAGAGACCCAGTACTTC; CDR3: CASSLYGLAGYQETQYF
size: -; V: TRBV5-1; D: TRBD1; J: TRBJ2-1; DNA: TGCGCCAGCAGCCTCCCTGGACAGGACCGGTTCGTCTACAATGAGCAGTTCTTC; CDR3: CASSLPGQDRFVYNEQFF
size: -; V: TRBV28; D: -; J: TRBJ2-7; DNA: TGTGCCAGCAGTTTAACAGGGCCAACCTACGAGCAGTACTTC; CDR3: CASSLTGPTYEQYF
size: -; V: TRBV7-2; D: -; J: TRBJ1-6; DNA: TGTGCCAGCAGCCCCCGGGGGGGTTCCTATTCACCCCTCCACTTT; CDR3: CASSPRGGSYSPLHF
size: -; V: TRBV11-3; D: TRBD1; J: TRBJ1-1; DNA: TGTGCCAGCAGCCCGGGACAGGCCAACACTGAAGCTTTCTTT; CDR3: CASSPGQANTEAFF
size: -; V: TRBV19; D: -; J: TRBJ1-3; DNA: TGTGCCAGCCAACAGCTGAGCTCTGGAAACACCATATATTTT; CDR3: CASQQLSSGNTIYF
size: -; V: TRBV11-1; D: -; J: TRBJ1-2; DNA: TGTGCCAGCAGTTTGGACAGTACAGTCGGCTACACCTTC; CDR3: CASSLDSTVGYTF
size: -; V: TRBV29-1; D: TRBD2; J: TRBJ2-4; DNA: TGCAGCGTTGAAGGAGTTAGCGGGAGGGAGGGCAAAAACATTCAGTACTTC; CDR3: CSVEGVSGREGKNIQYF
size: once; V: TRBV19; D: TRBD2; J: TRBJ2-3; DNA: TGTGCCAGTAGTCGCAGGGGACTAGCGGACTACACAGATACGCAGTATTTT; CDR3: CASSRRGLADYTDTQYF
size: -; V: TRBV7-9; D: TRBD2; J: TRBJ2-3; DNA: TGTGCCAGCAGCTTAAAGGGCGGGAGTGCTGATACGCAGTATTTT; CDR3: CASSLKGGSADTQYF
size: -; V: TRBV7-3; D: -; J: TRBJ1-6; DNA: TGTGCCAGCAGCTTAGGCCGGGGGAGGAATTCACCCCTCCACTTT; CDR3: CASSLGRGRNSPLHF
size: -; V: TRBV19; D: -; J: TRBJ1-2; DNA: TGTGCCAGTGAGGGGGACAAATTTAACTATGGCTACACCTTC; CDR3: CASEGDKFNYGYTF
size: once; V: TRBV7-3; D: -; J: TRBJ1-3; DNA: TGTGCCAGCAGCCCTCGCGGGGGCTCTGGAAACACCATATATTTT; CDR3: CASSPRGGSGNTIYF
size: -; V: TRBV2; D: TRBD1; J: TRBJ2-7; DNA: TGTGCCAGCAGTCTTACCGGGACAGGGAGCCACGAGCAGTACTTC; CDR3: CASSLTGTGSHEQYF
size: -; V: TRBV28; D: TRBD1; J: TRBJ1-2; DNA: TGTGCCAGCAGTTTCACCGTCGACAGGGGCTATCGCTACACCTTC; CDR3: CASSFTVDRGYRYTF
size: -; V: TRBV27; D: -; J: TRBJ1-1; DNA: -; CDR3: CASSLFGEGLRNTEAFF
size: -; V: TRBV7-2; D: -; J: TRBJ1-3; DNA: TGTGCCAGCAGCCCTCGGGAGGACCTCTCTGGAAACACCATATATTTT; CDR3: CASSPREDLSGNTIYF
size: -; V: TRBV2; D: -; J: TRBJ2-7; DNA: TGTGCCAGCAGTGAGGTTCAGGTACCCAGCTCCTACGAGCAGTACTTC; CDR3: CASSEVQVPSSYEQYF
size: -; V: TRBV3-1/TRBV3-2; D: -; J: TRBJ1-4; DNA: TGTGCCAGCAGCCGAAATGCGGGAGAAAATGAAAAACTGTTTTTT; CDR3: CASSRNAGENEKLFF
size: -; V: TRBV27; D: -; J: TRBJ1-1; DNA: TGTGCCAGCAGATGGAGGGTTGGGGACACTGAAGCTTTCTTT; CDR3: CASRWRVGDTEAFF
size: -; V: TRBV9; D: TRBD2; J: TRBJ2-2; DNA: TGTGCCAGCAGCCCCAGGACTAGCGGGTGGGCCGGGGAGCTGTTTTTT; CDR3: CASSPRTSGWAGELFF
size: -; V: TRBV10-3; D: TRBD1; J: TRBJ1-5; DNA: TGTGCCATCAGTGAACAGGGGGGGGTAGGCAATCAGCCCCAGCATTTT; CDR3: CAISEQGGVGNQPQHF
size: once; V: TRBV18; D: TRBD1; J: TRBJ1-5; DNA: TGTGCCAGCTCACCGTCCGGGACAGCAAATCAGCCCCAGCATTTT; CDR3: CASSPSGTANQPQHF
size: -; V: TRBV29-1; D: -; J: TRBJ2-1; DNA: TGCAGCGTTGAAAGCGGAGCCCAGGATGAGCAGTTCTTC; CDR3: CSVESGAQDEQFF
size: -; V: TRBV28; D: -; J: TRBJ2-2; DNA: TGTGCCAGCAGCCGCAGGGATTACCTGGGAATGGGGGAGCTGTTTTTT; CDR3: CASSRRDYLGMGELFF
size: once; V: TRBV27; D: -; J: TRBJ1-6; DNA: TGTGCCAGCAGTTTTCAGGGGAATTCACCCCTCCACTTT; CDR3: CASSFQGNSPLHF
size: few; V: TRBV30; D: TRBD2; J: TRBJ2-5; DNA: TGTGCCTGGAGTGTACCGATTACTAGCGTTCAAGAGACCCAGTACTTC; CDR3: CAWSVPITSVQETQYF
size: -; V: TRBV4-3; D: -; J: TRBJ2-3; DNA: TGCGCCAGCAGCCCGGACAAGAGCACAGATACGCAGTATTTT; CDR3: CASSPDKSTDTQYF
size: -; V: TRBV21-1; D: -; J: TRBJ2-1; DNA: TGTGCCAGCAGCCGGCGCGCTAGGAGGGGTGAGCAGTTCTTC; CDR3: CASSRRARRGEQFF
size: -; V: TRBV27; D: TRBD1; J: TRBJ2-7; DNA: TGTGCCAGCTACGGACAGGGTGGTTACGAGCAGTACTTC; CDR3: CASYGQGGYEQYF
size: -; V: TRBV24-1; D: TRBD2; J: TRBJ2-1; DNA: TGTGCCACCAGTGATTTGAAGGGGGATAGACTAGCGGGAGGAGGGCATGAGCAGTTCTTC; CDR3: CATSDLKGDRLAGGGHEQFF
size: once; V: TRBV5-4; D: -; J: TRBJ1-4; DNA: TGTGCCAGCAGCGCCAGAGGAGGGGCTCGGGAAAAACTGTTTTTT; CDR3: CASSARGGAREKLFF
size: once; V: TRBV6-6; D: TRBD1; J: TRBJ2-7; DNA: TGTGCCAGCAACCCGACAGGGGTCGTAAACGAGCAGTACTTC; CDR3: CASNPTGVVNEQYF
size: -; V: TRBV6-5; D: -; J: TRBJ1-1; DNA: TGTGCCAGCAGAAGGCCTGAGGGCCGAGGCACTGAAGCTTTCTTT; CDR3: CASRRPEGRGTEAFF
size: -; V: TRBV12-5; D: TRBD1; J: TRBJ1-6; DNA: TGTGCTAGTGGCCAGACAGGGGAGCCCCATAATTCACCCCTCCACTTT; CDR3: CASGQTGEPHNSPLHF
size: -; V: TRBV11-2; D: -; J: TRBJ1-6; DNA: TGTGCCAGCAGCCTCAATCCGACAGATAATTCACCCCTCCACTTT; CDR3: CASSLNPTDNSPLHF
size: -; V: TRBV19; D: TRBD1; J: TRBJ1-4; DNA: TGTGCCAGTAGGGGGACAGGGGGCCTGGCTAATGAAAAACTGTTTTTT; CDR3: CASRGTGGLANEKLFF
size: -; V: TRBV6-1; D: TRBD1; J: TRBJ2-2; DNA: TGTGCCAGCAGTGAACCCCCACAGGGGGCTAACACCGGGGAGCTGTTTTTT; CDR3: CASSEPPQGANTGELFF
size: -; V: TRBV25-1; D: -; J: TRBJ2-7; DNA: TGTGCCAGCAGGTCGCAGGGGGGAACCTACGAGCAGTACTTC; CDR3: CASRSQGGTYEQYF
size: -; V: TRBV6-2/TRBV6-3; D: -; J: TRBJ1-5; DNA: TGTGCCAGCAGTTTACGTGACAGTGACAATCAGCCCCAGCATTTT; CDR3: CASSLRDSDNQPQHF
size: -; V: TRBV5-6; D: TRBD1; J: TRBJ1-2; DNA: TGTGCCAGCAGCTTCCGACAGGGTAACTATGGCTACACCTTC; CDR3: CASSFRQGNYGYTF